This T cell receptor (beta chain) is drawn from a study of CD4 T cells in relation to SARS-CoV-2 and coronaviruses. The study's findings and limits: The cross-reactivity analysis covered only spike protein, not other viral proteins. Around 60% of donors had memory CD4+ clonotypes crossrecognizing SARS-CoV-2 and common cold coronavirus spike. Crossreactive clones expanded significantly less to SARS-CoV-2 than monoreactive clones.

About this clone: The antigen is undetermined.

This CDR3 has 15 amino acids. Germline CDR1 and CDR2: LNHNV and YYDKDF (reference sequence). J lost 5 bases, V lost 0 bases, and 2 bases had no gene match. Uncultured naive and memory CD4+ T cells supplied DNA for deep TCR-beta sequencing. TCRdb's copy holds only in-frame clones and misses some; the assay was immunoSEQ multiplex PCR. The table has 35,000 to 40,000 clones, around 89% seen once. Input material: memory CD4+ T cells from PBMCs. The clonotype comes from an adult with COVID-19. The genes are TRBV15 and TRBJ2-2, with 8 bases lining up with TRBD1. The CDR3 protein is CATSREDRGTGELFF. As DNA, the CDR3 is TGTGCCACCAGCAGAGAAGACAGGGGAACCGGGGAGCTGTTTTTT.